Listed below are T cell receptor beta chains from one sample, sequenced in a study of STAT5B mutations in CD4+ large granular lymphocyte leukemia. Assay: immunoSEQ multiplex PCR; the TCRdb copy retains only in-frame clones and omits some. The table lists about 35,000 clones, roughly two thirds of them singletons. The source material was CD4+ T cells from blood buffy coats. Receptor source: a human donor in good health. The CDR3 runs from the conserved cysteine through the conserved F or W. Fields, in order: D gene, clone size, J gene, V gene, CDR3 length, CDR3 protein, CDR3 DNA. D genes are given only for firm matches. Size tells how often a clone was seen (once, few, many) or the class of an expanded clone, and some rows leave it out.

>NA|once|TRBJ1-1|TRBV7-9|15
CASSAPGMLGTEAFF
TGTGCCAGCAGCGCACCAGGGATGCTGGGCACTGAAGCTTTCTTT
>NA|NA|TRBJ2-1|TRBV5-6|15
CASSRLGQLYNEQFF
TGTGCCAGCAGCCGCCTCGGACAGTTATACAATGAGCAGTTCTTC
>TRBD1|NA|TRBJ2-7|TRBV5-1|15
CASSRPGTGVLEQYF
TGCGCCAGCAGCCGTCCCGGGACAGGGGTCCTCGAGCAGTACTTC
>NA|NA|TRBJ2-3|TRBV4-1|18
CASSQGLRGGPAGDTQYF
TGCGCCAGCAGCCAAGGCCTGAGGGGTGGGCCGGCGGGGGATACGCAGTATTTT
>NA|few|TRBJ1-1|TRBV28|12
CASSLARDEAFF
TGTGCCAGCAGTTTAGCGAGGGACGAGGCTTTCTTT
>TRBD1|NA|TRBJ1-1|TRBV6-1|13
CASRLGQGKLAFF
TGTGCCAGCAGACTGGGACAGGGAAAACTTGCTTTCTTT
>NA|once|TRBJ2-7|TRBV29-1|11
CSVTGSYEQYF
TGCAGCGTTACGGGGTCCTACGAGCAGTACTTC
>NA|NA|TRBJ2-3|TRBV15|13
CATSGPSTDTQYF
TGTGCCACCAGCGGACCCAGCACAGATACGCAGTATTTT
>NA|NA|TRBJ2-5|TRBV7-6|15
CASTKGTGLQETQYF
TGTGCCAGCACCAAAGGGACGGGGCTCCAAGAGACCCAGTACTTC
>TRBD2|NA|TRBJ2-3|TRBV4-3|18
CASSQADFSGGGSDTQYF
TGCGCCAGCAGCCAAGCCGATTTTAGCGGGGGTGGGTCAGATACGCAGTATTTT
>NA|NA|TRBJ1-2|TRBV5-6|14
CASSSRLSNYGYTF
TGTGCCAGCAGCTCCCGTCTGTCTAACTATGGCTACACCTTC
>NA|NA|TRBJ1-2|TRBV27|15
CASSSSRPLSYGYTF
TGTGCCAGCAGTTCTTCCAGGCCGCTCTCCTATGGCTACACCTTC
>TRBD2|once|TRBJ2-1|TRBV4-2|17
CASSQNAGTSSNNEQFF
TGTGCCAGCAGCCAAAACGCCGGGACTAGCAGCAACAATGAGCAGTTCTTC
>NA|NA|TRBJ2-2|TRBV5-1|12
CASSLDRGELFF
TGCGCCAGCAGCTTGGACAGGGGGGAGCTGTTTTTT
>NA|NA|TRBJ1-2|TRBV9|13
CASSGQPIYGYTF
TGTGCCAGCAGCGGACAGCCTATCTATGGCTACACCTTC
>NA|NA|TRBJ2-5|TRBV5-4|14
CASSPGGEQETQYF
TGTGCCAGCAGCCCGGGGGGCGAACAAGAGACCCAGTACTTC
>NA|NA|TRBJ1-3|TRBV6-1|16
CASSDPGALFGNTIYF
TGTGCCAGCAGTGACCCAGGGGCCCTGTTTGGAAACACCATATATTTT
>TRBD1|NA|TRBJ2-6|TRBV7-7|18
CASSLGHRGEAGANVLTF
TGTGCCAGCAGCTTAGGGCACAGGGGAGAGGCTGGGGCCAACGTCCTGACTTTC
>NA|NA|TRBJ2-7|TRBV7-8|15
CASSFGTPILYEQYF
TGTGCCAGCAGCTTCGGGACTCCCATCCTCTACGAGCAGTACTTC
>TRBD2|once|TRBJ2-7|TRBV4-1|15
CASSHGSGGAYEQYF
TGCGCCAGCAGCCACGGTAGCGGGGGGGCCTACGAGCAGTACTTC
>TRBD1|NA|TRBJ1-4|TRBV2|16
CASSDDDRGTNEKLFF
TGTGCCAGCAGTGACGACGACAGGGGGACTAATGAAAAACTGTTTTTT
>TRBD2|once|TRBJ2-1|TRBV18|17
CASSPLEAGGLYNEQFF
TGTGCCAGCTCACCACTTGAGGCGGGGGGGCTCTACAATGAGCAGTTCTTC
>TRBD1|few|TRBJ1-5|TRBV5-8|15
CASSPRTGGNQPQHF
TGTGCCAGCAGCCCGAGGACAGGGGGCAATCAGCCCCAGCATTTT
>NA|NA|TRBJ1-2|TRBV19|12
CASSVRTYGYTF
TGTGCCAGTAGTGTACGGACCTATGGCTACACCTTC
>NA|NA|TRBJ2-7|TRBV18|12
CASSQGNYEQYF
TGTGCCAGCTCACAAGGAAATTACGAGCAGTACTTC
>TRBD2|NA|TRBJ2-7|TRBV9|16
CASSVAPGLAVYEQYF
TGTGCCAGCAGCGTAGCCCCGGGACTAGCGGTATACGAGCAGTACTTC
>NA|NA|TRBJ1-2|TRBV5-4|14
CASSPTGTHYGYTF
TGTGCCAGCAGCCCTACAGGGACCCACTATGGCTACACCTTC
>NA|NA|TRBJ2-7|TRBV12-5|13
CASGFGRAYEQYF
TGTGCTAGTGGTTTCGGGCGCGCGTACGAGCAGTACTTC
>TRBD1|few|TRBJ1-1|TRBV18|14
CASTGQGSSTEAFF
TGTGCCAGCACCGGACAGGGGTCGAGCACTGAAGCTTTCTTT
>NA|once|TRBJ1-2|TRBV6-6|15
CASSLQRPESDGYTF
TGTGCCAGCAGTCTCCAAAGGCCTGAGTCGGATGGCTACACCTTC
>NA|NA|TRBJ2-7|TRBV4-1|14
CASSQVDRVYEQYF
TGCGCCAGCAGCCAAGTAGATCGAGTCTACGAGCAGTACTTC
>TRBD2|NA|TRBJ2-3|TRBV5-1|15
CASSPGLAGTDTQYF
TGCGCCAGCAGCCCGGGACTAGCGGGGACAGATACGCAGTATTTT
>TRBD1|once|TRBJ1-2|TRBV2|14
CASSSGTVGRGYTF
TGTGCCAGCAGTTCCGGGACAGTGGGGAGAGGCTACACCTTC